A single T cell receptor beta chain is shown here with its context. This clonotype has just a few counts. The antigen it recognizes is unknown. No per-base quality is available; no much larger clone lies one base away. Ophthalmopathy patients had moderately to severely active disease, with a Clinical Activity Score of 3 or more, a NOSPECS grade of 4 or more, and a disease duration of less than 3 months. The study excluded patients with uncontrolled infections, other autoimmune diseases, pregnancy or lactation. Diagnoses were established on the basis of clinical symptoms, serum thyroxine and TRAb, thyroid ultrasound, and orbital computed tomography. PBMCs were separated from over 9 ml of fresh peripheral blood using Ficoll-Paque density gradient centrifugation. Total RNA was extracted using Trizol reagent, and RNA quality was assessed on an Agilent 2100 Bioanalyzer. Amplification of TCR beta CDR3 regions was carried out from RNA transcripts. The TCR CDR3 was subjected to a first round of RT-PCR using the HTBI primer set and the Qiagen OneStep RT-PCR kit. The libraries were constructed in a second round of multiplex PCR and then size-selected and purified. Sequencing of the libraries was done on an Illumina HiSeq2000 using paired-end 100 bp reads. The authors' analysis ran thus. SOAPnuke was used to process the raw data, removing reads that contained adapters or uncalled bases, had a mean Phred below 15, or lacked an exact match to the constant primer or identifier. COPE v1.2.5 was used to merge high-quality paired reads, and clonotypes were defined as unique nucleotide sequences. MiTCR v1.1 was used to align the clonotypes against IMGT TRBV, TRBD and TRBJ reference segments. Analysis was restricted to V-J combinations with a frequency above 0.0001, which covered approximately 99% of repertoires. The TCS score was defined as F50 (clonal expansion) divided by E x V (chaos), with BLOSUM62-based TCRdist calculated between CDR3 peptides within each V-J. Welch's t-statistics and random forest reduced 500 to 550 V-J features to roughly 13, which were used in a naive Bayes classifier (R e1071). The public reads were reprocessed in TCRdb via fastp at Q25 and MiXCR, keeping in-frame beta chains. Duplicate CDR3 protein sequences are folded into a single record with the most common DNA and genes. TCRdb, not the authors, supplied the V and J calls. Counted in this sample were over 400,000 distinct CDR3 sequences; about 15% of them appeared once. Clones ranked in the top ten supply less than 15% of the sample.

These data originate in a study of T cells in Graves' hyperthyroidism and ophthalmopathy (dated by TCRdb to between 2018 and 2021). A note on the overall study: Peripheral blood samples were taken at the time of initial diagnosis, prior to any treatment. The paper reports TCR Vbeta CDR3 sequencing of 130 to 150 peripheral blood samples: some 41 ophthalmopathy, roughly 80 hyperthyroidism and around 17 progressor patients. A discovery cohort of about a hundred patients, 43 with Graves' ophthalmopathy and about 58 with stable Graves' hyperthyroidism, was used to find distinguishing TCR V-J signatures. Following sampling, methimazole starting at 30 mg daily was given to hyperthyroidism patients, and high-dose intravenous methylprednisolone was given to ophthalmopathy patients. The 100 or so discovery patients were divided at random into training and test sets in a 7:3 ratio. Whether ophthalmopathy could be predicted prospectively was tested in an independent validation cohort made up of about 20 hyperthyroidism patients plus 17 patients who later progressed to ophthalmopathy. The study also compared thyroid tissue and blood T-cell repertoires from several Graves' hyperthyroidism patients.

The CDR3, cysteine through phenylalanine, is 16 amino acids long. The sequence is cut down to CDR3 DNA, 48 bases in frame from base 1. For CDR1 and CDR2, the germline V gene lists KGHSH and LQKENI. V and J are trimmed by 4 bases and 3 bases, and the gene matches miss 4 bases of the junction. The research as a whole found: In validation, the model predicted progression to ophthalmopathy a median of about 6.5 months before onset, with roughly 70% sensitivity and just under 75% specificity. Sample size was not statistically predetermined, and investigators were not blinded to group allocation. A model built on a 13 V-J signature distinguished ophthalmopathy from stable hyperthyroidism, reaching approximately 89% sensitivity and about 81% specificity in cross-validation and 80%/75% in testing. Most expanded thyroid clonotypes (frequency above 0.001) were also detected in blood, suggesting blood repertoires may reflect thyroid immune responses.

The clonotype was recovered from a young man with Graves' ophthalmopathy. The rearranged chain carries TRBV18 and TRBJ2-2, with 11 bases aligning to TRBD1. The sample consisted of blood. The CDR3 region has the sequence CASSRGQGVDTGELFF. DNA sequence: TGTGCCAGCTCACGGGGACAGGGGGTCGACACCGGGGAGCTGTTTTTT.